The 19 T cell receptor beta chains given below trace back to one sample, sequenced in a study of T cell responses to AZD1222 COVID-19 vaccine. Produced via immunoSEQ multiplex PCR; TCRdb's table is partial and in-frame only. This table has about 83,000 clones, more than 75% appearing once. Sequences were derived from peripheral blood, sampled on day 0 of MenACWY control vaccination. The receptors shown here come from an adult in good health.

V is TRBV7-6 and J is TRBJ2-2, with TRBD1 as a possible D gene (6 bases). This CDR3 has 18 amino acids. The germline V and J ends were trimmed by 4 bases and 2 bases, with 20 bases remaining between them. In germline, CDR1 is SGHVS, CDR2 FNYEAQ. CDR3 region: CASSSRTRPGENTGELFF. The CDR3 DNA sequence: TGTGCCAGCAGCTCACGGACTCGCCCAGGGGAAAACACCGGGGAGCTGTTTTTT.

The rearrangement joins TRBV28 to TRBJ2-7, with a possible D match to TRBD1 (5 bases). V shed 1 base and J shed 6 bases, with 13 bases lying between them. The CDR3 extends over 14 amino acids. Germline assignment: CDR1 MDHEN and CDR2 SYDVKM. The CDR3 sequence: CASSLLQVLGEQYF. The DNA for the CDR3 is TGTGCCAGCAGTTTATTACAGGTCTTGGGCGAGCAGTACTTC.

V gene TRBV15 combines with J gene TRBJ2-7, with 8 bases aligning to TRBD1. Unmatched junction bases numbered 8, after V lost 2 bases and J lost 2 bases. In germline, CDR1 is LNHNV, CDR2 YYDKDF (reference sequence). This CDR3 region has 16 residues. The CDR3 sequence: CATSRPTGTGAYEQYF. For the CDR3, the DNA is TGTGCCACCAGCAGACCCACCGGGACAGGAGCCTACGAGCAGTACTTC.

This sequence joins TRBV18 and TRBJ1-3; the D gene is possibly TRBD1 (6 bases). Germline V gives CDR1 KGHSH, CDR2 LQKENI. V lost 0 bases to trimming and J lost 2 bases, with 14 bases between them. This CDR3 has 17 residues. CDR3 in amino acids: CASSPPWLTGPGNTIYF. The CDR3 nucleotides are TGTGCCAGCTCACCACCATGGCTGACAGGACCTGGAAACACCATATATTTT.

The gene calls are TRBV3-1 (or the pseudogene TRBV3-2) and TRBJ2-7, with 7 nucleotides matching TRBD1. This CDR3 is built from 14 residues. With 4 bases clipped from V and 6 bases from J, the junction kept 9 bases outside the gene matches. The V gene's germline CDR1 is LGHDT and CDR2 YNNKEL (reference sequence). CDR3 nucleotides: TGTGCCAGCAGCCTAGTAGGGGGCTTTTCCGAGCAGTACTTC. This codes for CASSLVGGFSEQYF.

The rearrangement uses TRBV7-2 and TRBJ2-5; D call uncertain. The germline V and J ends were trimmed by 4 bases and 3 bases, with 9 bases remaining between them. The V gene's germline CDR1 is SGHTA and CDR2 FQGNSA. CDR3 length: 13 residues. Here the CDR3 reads CASSSGEKETQYF. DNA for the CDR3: TGTGCCAGCAGCTCTGGCGAGAAAGAGACCCAGTACTTC.

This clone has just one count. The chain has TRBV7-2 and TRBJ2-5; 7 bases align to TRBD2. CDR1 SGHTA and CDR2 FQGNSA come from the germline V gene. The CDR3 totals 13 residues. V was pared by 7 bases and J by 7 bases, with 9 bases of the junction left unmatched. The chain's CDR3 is CASTGGIRGTQYF. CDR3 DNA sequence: TGTGCCAGCACCGGGGGGATCCGAGGGACCCAGTACTTC.

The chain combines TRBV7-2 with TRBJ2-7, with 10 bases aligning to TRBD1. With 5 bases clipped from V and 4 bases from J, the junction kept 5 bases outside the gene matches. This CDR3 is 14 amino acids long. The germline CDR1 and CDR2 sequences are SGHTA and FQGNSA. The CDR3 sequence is CASSLGQGDYEQYF. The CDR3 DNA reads TGTGCCAGCAGCCTAGGACAGGGGGATTACGAGCAGTACTTC.

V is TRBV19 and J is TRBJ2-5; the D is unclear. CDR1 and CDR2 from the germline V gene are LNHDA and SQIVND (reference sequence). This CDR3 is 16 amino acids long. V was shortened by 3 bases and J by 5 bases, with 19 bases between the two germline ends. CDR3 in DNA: TGTGCCAGTAGTATCTTGAACGACCTCGGCCGGGAGACCCAGTACTTC. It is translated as CASSILNDLGRETQYF.

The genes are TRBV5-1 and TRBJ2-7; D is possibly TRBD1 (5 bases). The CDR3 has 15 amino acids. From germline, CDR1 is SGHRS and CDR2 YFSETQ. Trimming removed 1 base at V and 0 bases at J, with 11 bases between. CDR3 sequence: CASSLLPGISYEQYF. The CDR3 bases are TGCGCCAGCAGCTTGTTACCAGGGATCTCCTACGAGCAGTACTTC.

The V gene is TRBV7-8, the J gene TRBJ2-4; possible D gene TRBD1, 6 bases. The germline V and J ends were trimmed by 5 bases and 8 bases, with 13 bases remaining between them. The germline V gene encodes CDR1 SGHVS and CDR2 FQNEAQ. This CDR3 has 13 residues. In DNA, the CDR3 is TGTGCCAGCAGCCCCGGGACACGGGACATTCAGTACTTC. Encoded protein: CASSPGTRDIQYF.

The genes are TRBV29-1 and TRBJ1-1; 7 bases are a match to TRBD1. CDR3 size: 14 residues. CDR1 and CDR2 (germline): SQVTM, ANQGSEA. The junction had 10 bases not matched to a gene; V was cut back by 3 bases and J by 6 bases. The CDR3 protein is CSVDIQGKAAEAFF. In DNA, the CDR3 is TGCAGCGTTGATATACAGGGGAAGGCGGCTGAAGCTTTCTTT.

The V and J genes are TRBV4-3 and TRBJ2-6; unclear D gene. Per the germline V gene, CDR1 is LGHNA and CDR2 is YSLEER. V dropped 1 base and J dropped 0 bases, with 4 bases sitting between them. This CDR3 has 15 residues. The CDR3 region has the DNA TGCGCCAGCAGCCAAGTCAGCTCTGGGGCCAACGTCCTGACTTTC. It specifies CASSQVSSGANVLTF.

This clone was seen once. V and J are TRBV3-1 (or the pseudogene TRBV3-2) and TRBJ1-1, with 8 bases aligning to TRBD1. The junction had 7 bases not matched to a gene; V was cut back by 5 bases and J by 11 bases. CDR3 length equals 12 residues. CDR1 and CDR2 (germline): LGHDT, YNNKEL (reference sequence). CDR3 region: CASSRRQGLAFF. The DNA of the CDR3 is TGTGCCAGCAGCAGACGACAGGGGTTGGCTTTCTTT.

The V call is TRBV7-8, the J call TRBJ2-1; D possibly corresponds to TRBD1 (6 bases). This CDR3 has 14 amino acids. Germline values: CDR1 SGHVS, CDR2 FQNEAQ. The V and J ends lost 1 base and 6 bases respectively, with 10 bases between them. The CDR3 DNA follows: TGTGCCAGCAGCTTAGGATGGGGGCCCAATGAGCAGTTCTTC. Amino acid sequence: CASSLGWGPNEQFF.

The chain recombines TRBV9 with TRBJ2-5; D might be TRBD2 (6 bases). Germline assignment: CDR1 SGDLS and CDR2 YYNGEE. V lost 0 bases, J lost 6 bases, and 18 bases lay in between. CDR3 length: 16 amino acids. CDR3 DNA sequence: TGTGCCAGCAGCGTAGGCCAATTCACGGGGGAAAAGACCCAGTACTTC. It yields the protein CASSVGQFTGEKTQYF.

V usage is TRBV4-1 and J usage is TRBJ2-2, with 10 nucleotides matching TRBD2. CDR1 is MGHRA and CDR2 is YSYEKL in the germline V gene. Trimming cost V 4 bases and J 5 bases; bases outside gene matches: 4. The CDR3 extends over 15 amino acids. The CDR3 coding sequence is TGCGCCAGCAGCCCGGGACTAGCGCGAACCGGGGAGCTGTTTTTT. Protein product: CASSPGLARTGELFF.

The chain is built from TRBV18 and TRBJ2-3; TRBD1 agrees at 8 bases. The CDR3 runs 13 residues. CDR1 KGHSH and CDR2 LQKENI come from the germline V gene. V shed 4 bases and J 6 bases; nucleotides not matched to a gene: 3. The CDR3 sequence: CASSLYRGDTQYF. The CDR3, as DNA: TGTGCCAGCTCACTGTACAGGGGGGATACGCAGTATTTT.

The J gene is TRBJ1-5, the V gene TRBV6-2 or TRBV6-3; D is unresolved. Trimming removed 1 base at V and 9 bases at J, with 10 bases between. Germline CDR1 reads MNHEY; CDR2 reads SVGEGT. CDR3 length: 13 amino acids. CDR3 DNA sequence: TGTGCCAGCAGTTACTGGCTTCTGGGGCCCCAGCATTTT. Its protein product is CASSYWLLGPQHF.